What follows are 15 T cell receptor beta chains derived from one specimen sequenced in a study of blood T cell repertoires in COVID-19. Assay used: immunoSEQ multiplex PCR; TCRdb lists only in-frame clones, some missing. The repertoire consists of 160,000 or so clones, with roughly 78% occurring once and the leading ten covering 6% to 7.5%. The material sequenced was peripheral blood. Receptors originate from a man between 70 and 80 years old with active or convalescent COVID-19.

The V call is TRBV3-1 (or the pseudogene TRBV3-2), the J call TRBJ1-2; D is ambiguous. Germline V CDR1 and CDR2: LGHDT, YNNKEL (reference sequence). The CDR3 sequence is 13 residues long. Trimming pared 0 bases from V and 7 bases from J, leaving 9 bases between. DNA for the CDR3: TGTGCCAGCAGCCAAGAGGGAGGGAGTGGCTACACCTTC. Translating gives CASSQEGGSGYTF.

This clone appeared a single time. The rearrangement joins TRBV9 to TRBJ2-2; 16 positions agree with TRBD2. The trim removed 2 bases at V and 0 bases at J, leaving 1 base unmatched. Looked up from germline, CDR1 is SGDLS and CDR2 is YYNGEE. This CDR3 contains 18 residues. The CDR3 protein is CASSVGLAGGPNTGELFF. Here the CDR3 DNA reads TGTGCCAGCAGCGTGGGACTAGCGGGAGGGCCGAACACCGGGGAGCTGTTTTTT.

The chain recombines TRBV2 with TRBJ2-5, with TRBD2 identical over 7 bases. V dropped 9 bases and J dropped 10; count of bases not matched to a gene: 14. CDR3 length equals 13 residues. Germline assignment: CDR1 SNHLY and CDR2 FYNNEI. CDR3 in amino acids: CASAGTTALDQYF. Written as DNA, the CDR3 is TGTGCCAGTGCCGGGACTACCGCGTTGGACCAGTACTTC.

The chain uses TRBV7-6 and TRBJ1-6; tentative D call: TRBD1 (5 bases). This CDR3 region has 15 residues. The V end lost 4 bases, the J end lost 9 bases, and 16 bases lay between the germline ends. Germline CDR1 and CDR2: SGHVS and FNYEAQ. This CDR3 is CASSSSAGKGSPLHF. The DNA of the CDR3 is TGTGCCAGCAGCTCCTCGGCAGGGAAGGGTTCACCCCTCCACTTT.

The rearrangement links TRBV7-2 to TRBJ2-1; D might be TRBD2 (5 bases). The germline V and J ends were trimmed by 1 base and 0 bases, with 10 bases remaining between them. The CDR3 totals 16 residues. The germline CDR1 and CDR2 sequences are SGHTA and FQGNSA. DNA for the CDR3: TGTGCCAGCAGCTTAGGAGGGTCGGGCTCCTACAATGAGCAGTTCTTC. Amino acids: CASSLGGSGSYNEQFF. Drawing the rest from reference TRBV7-2 and TRBJ2-1, the complete variable domain is GAGVSQSPSNKVTEKGKDVELRCDPISGHTALYWYRQSLGQGLEFLIYFQGNSAPDKSGLPSDRFSAERTGGSVSTLTIQRTQQEDSAVYLCASSLGGSGSYNEQFFGPGTRLTVL.

The chain joins TRBV12-5 to TRBJ2-1; 12 bases match TRBD2. This CDR3 comprises 16 residues. V lost 5 bases and J lost 2; bases outside the gene matches: 4. Germline assignment: CDR1 LGHNT and CDR2 FRNRAP. CDR3 sequence: CASGMGLAGTYNEQFF. In DNA form, the CDR3 reads TGTGCTAGTGGTATGGGACTAGCGGGTACCTACAATGAGCAGTTCTTC. Variable domain in full (rest from reference TRBV12-5 and TRBJ2-1): DARVTQTPRHKVTEMGQEVTMRCQPILGHNTVFWYRQTMMQGLELLAYFRNRAPLDDSGMPKDRFSAEMPDATLATLKIQPSEPRDSAVYFCASGMGLAGTYNEQFFGPGTRLTVL.

This clone was found once. The V call is TRBV6-5, the J call TRBJ1-2; weak D call: TRBD1 (6 bases). The germline CDR1 and CDR2 sequences are MNHEY and SVGAGI. Trimming shortened V by 7 bases and J by 4 bases, and 13 bases separated the two germline ends. This CDR3 comprises 13 residues. The DNA for the CDR3 is TGTGCCAGCACCTTGGACAGAACCTATGGCTACACCTTC. This sequence encodes CASTLDRTYGYTF.

The chain joins TRBV19 to TRBJ1-1; D might be TRBD1 (6 bases). Germline assignment: CDR1 LNHDA and CDR2 SQIVND (reference sequence). Trimming removed 4 bases at V and 1 base at J, with 13 bases between. The CDR3 is made up of 15 amino acids. The DNA for the CDR3 is TGTGCCAGTAGTAAACCGACAGGAGGGAACACTGAAGCTTTCTTT. Translation: CASSKPTGGNTEAFF.

This clone was detected many times. The genes are TRBV6-5 and TRBJ2-7, with D perhaps matching TRBD2 (5 bases). V was pared by 6 bases and J by 7 bases, with 13 bases between. CDR3 length: 12 amino acids. From germline, CDR1 is MNHEY and CDR2 SVGAGI. The CDR3 sequence is CASRDLPGEQYF. The CDR3 region has the DNA TGTGCCAGCAGAGACCTTCCGGGGGAGCAGTACTTC.

V is TRBV5-1 and J is TRBJ2-5; TRBD2 matches at 7 bases. V was pared by 4 bases and J by 4 bases, with 13 bases of the junction left unmatched. The CDR3 loop spans 16 amino acids. CDR1 is SGHRS, CDR2 YFSETQ, per germline. CDR3 sequence reads: CASSRTAGLVLETQYF. CDR3 bases: TGCGCCAGCAGCAGGACCGCTGGACTAGTACTAGAGACCCAGTACTTC.

The V and J genes are TRBV30 and TRBJ1-2; D uncertain. V was trimmed by 6 bases and J by 2 bases, leaving 7 bases between them. This CDR3 region has 11 residues. CDR1 and CDR2 from the germline V gene are GTSNPN and SVGIG (reference sequence). CDR3 sequence: CACGLNYGYTF. CDR3 sequence (DNA): TGTGCCTGCGGACTGAACTATGGCTACACCTTC.

J is TRBJ1-1 and V is TRBV5-1, with TRBD1 matching 7 bases. In germline, CDR1 is SGHRS, CDR2 YFSETQ. CDR3 length: 14 residues. Germline trimming cut 1 base from V and 2 bases from J; bases unmatched to any gene: 2. CDR3 residues: CASSLQGDNTEAFF. The CDR3 region has the DNA TGCGCCAGCAGCTTGCAGGGGGATAACACTGAAGCTTTCTTT.

V gene TRBV29-1 combines with J gene TRBJ2-3; D possibly corresponds to TRBD1 (6 bases). V was trimmed by 5 bases and J by 2 bases, leaving 14 bases between them. Germline CDR1 reads SQVTM; CDR2 reads ANQGSEA. The CDR3 is 14 amino acids. CDR3 loop: CSVRTVHYTDTQYF. For the CDR3, the DNA is TGCAGCGTTCGGACAGTCCATTACACAGATACGCAGTATTTT.

This clone has only a few counts. The chain combines TRBV20-1 with TRBJ1-3; D gene unclear. V was pared by 3 bases and J by 0 bases, with 12 bases between. CDR3 size: 15 residues. Germline V gene lookup returns CDR1 DFQATT and CDR2 SNEGSKA (reference sequence). CDR3 protein: CSASETQSSGNTIYF. CDR3 DNA: TGCAGTGCTAGTGAGACACAGAGCTCTGGAAACACCATATATTTT.

J is TRBJ2-5 and V is TRBV13; D not certain. The CDR3 has 14 amino acids. V was shortened by 1 base and J by 4 bases, with 10 bases between the two germline ends. Germline CDR1 is PRHDT and CDR2 is FYEKMQ (reference sequence). CDR3 nucleotide sequence: TGTGCCAGCAGCTTAGTCGGTTCGCGAGAGACCCAGTACTTC. Translated: CASSLVGSRETQYF.